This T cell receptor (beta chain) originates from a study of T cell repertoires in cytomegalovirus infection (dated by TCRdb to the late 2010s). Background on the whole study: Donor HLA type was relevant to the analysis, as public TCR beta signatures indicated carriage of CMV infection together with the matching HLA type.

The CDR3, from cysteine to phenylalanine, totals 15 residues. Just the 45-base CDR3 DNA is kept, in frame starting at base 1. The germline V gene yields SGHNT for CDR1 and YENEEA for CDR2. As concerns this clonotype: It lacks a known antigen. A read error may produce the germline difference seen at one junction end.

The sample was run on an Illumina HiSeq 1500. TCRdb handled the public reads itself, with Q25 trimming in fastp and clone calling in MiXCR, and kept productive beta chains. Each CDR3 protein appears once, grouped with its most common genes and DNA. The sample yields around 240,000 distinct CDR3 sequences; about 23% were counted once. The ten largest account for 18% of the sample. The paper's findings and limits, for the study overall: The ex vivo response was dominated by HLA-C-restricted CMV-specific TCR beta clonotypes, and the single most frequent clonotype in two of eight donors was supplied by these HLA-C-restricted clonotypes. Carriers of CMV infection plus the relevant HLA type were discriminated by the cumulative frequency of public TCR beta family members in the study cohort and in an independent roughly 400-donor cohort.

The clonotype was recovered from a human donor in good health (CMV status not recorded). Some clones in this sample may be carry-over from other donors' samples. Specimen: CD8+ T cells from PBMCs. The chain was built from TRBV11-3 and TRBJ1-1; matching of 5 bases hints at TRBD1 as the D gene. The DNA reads TGTGTCAGCAGTTTTGGACGGGGGGGACGAAGTGAAGCTTTCTTT. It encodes CVSSFGRGGRSEAFF.